The following is a TCR beta chain sequence with its context. Its antigen is currently unknown. This sample was included in a study of T cell responses to AZD1222 COVID-19 vaccine. Study outcomes and limitations: In all cases, repertoires were sampled only after the peak T cell response.

Data came from immunoSEQ multiplex PCR; TCRdb stores just in-frame clones and leaves some out. The data show roughly 100,000 clones, roughly 91% seen once. Per germline, CDR1 SGHRS and CDR2 YFSETQ. The trim removed 4 bases at V and 3 bases at J, leaving 1 base unmatched. CDR3 length: 13 residues. Sequenced material: peripheral blood, taken on day 0 of AZD1222 vaccination. The V gene is TRBV5-1, the J gene TRBJ2-7; TRBD2 aligns across 10 bases. The TCR sequence derives from an adult in good health. The CDR3 nucleotides are TGCGCCAGCAGCCTAGCGGGAGTCTACGAGCAGTACTTC. As protein: CASSLAGVYEQYF.